These 21 T cell receptor beta chains originate from one sample sequenced in a study of blood T cell repertoires in COVID-19. Only in-frame clones appear in the TCRdb table, and some are missing; sequencing was by immunoSEQ multiplex PCR. The top ten clones hold 1.2% of a sample with about 380,000 clones, 88% of them seen once. Sequenced: PBMCs or T cells enriched from blood (not recorded which). The receptors come from a woman aged 18 to 35 who had recovered from COVID-19.

This chain connects TRBV19 to TRBJ1-6; D is undetermined. Germline CDR1 reads LNHDA; CDR2 reads SQIVND (reference sequence). The CDR3 covers 13 residues. Deletions cut 5 bases from V and 10 bases from J, with 12 bases between. CDR3 region: CASSLNQVSPLHF. Written as DNA, the CDR3 is TGTGCCAGTAGTCTAAATCAGGTCTCACCCCTCCACTTT.

Concerning this clone itself: Other DNA sequences from this sample encode an identical CDR3 as well. V usage is TRBV6-1 and J usage is TRBJ2-7, with TRBD1 matching 8 bases. The germline gives CDR1 MNHNS, CDR2 SASEGT. Germline trimming cut 2 bases from V and 2 bases from J; bases unmatched to any gene: 2. The CDR3 has 14 amino acids. CDR3 bases: TGTGCCAGCAGTGAACAGGGGGCTCCCTACGAGCAGTACTTC. Translated, it gives CASSEQGAPYEQYF.

The chain links TRBV28 to TRBJ1-1; 8 nucleotides agree with TRBD1. The trim removed 6 bases at V and 0 bases at J, leaving 9 bases unmatched. This CDR3 spans 16 amino acids. Germline V gives CDR1 MDHEN, CDR2 SYDVKM. This CDR3 is CASRNGDRIMNTEAFF. CDR3 sequence (DNA): TGTGCCAGCAGAAATGGGGACAGGATTATGAACACTGAAGCTTTCTTT.

The rearrangement links TRBV7-2 to TRBJ2-3, with a possible D match to TRBD2 (6 bases). V shed 1 base and J shed 0 bases, with 8 bases lying between them. Germline assignment: CDR1 SGHTA and CDR2 FQGNSA. The CDR3 loop spans 15 amino acids. The CDR3 loop is CASSLGGVSTDTQYF. As DNA, the CDR3 is TGTGCCAGCAGCTTAGGGGGGGTGAGCACAGATACGCAGTATTTT.

The J gene is TRBJ2-7, the V gene TRBV5-1, with a possible D match to TRBD2 (5 bases). The V and J ends lost 0 bases and 2 bases respectively, with 9 bases between them. The CDR3 consists of 14 residues. Germline-derived CDR1 and CDR2 are SGHRS and YFSETQ. The CDR3 spells CASSLGGSAYEQYF. The CDR3 region has the DNA TGCGCCAGCAGCTTGGGAGGGTCAGCCTACGAGCAGTACTTC.

The gene calls are TRBV5-1 and TRBJ1-1; 9 bases are shared with TRBD1. Germline CDR1 reads SGHRS; CDR2 reads YFSETQ. V lost 3 bases, J lost 6 bases, and 6 bases stayed unmatched. The CDR3 has 14 amino acids. The CDR3 loop reads CASSWGTGSPEAFF. The CDR3 DNA is TGCGCCAGCAGCTGGGGGACAGGGTCCCCTGAAGCTTTCTTT.

This rearrangement joins TRBV7-9 to TRBJ2-1; 7 bases are shared with TRBD2. CDR3 length: 16 residues. With V trimmed by 4 bases and J by 5 bases, 11 bases remained unmatched. The germline gives CDR1 SEHNR, CDR2 FQNEAQ (reference sequence). CDR3: CASSSRGLDVDNEQFF. DNA of the CDR3: TGTGCCAGCAGCTCCCGAGGACTAGATGTGGACAATGAGCAGTTCTTC.

The chain recombines TRBV6-1 with TRBJ1-5; a weak D match, TRBD1 (5 bases). The CDR3 sequence is 15 residues long. V was trimmed by 1 base and J by 3 bases, leaving 10 bases between them. Germline CDR1 is MNHNS and CDR2 is SASEGT. The CDR3 sequence is CASSEGRVDNQPQHF. CDR3 nucleotide sequence: TGTGCCAGCAGTGAAGGCAGGGTGGACAATCAGCCCCAGCATTTT.

The chain has TRBV7-2 and TRBJ2-7; 8 nucleotides line up with TRBD1. The CDR3 extends over 13 amino acids. V was pared by 5 bases and J by 6 bases, with 6 bases of the junction left unmatched. Germline CDR1 is SGHTA and CDR2 is FQGNSA. The chain's CDR3 is CASSPYDRGEQYF. Written as DNA, the CDR3 is TGTGCCAGCAGCCCCTACGACAGGGGCGAGCAGTACTTC.

V gene TRBV27 combines with J gene TRBJ1-3; D not certain. The CDR3 is 13 amino acids. Looked up from germline, CDR1 is MNHEY and CDR2 is SMNVEV (reference sequence). Trimming cost V 3 bases and J 0 bases, with 3 bases left between them. Here the CDR3 DNA reads TGTGCCAGCAGTTTCTCCTCTGGAAACACCATATATTTT. This codes for CASSFSSGNTIYF.

The chain combines TRBV7-9 with TRBJ1-2, with a weak D call TRBD1 (6 bases). Germline CDR1 reads SEHNR; CDR2 reads FQNEAQ (reference sequence). The V and J ends lost 2 bases and 4 bases respectively, with 11 bases between them. The CDR3 runs 14 residues. The DNA of the CDR3 is TGTGCCAGCAGCTTACAGGGGACCGTCTATGGCTACACCTTC. Translating gives CASSLQGTVYGYTF.

The table lists this clone with a few counts. The chain has TRBV7-2 and TRBJ2-5; D might be TRBD2 (5 bases). The length of the CDR3 is 14 residues. CDR1 is SGHTA, CDR2 FQGNSA, per germline. V lost 5 bases and J lost 3, with 13 bases in between. This CDR3 is CASSSLAQKETQYF. The CDR3 bases are TGTGCCAGCAGCAGCTTAGCGCAGAAAGAGACCCAGTACTTC.

The rearrangement links TRBV4-2 to TRBJ2-2; TRBD2 might be the D (7 bases). The germline V gene encodes CDR1 LGHNA and CDR2 YNFKEQ. Trimming removed 4 bases from V and 7 bases from J, with 25 bases in between. CDR3 length: 18 amino acids. CDR3 amino acids: CASSPQRGGGGQVGELFF. In DNA, the CDR3 is TGTGCCAGCAGCCCCCAGAGGGGAGGGGGGGGCCAAGTCGGGGAGCTGTTTTTT.

The rearrangement uses TRBV5-1 and TRBJ1-3; unclear D gene. From germline, CDR1 is SGHRS and CDR2 YFSETQ. CDR3 length: 15 amino acids. Trimming shortened V by 4 bases and J by 4 bases, and 15 bases separated the two germline ends. The CDR3 DNA reads as TGCGCCAGCAGCGCGGGTCCTCATGGAGGAAACACCATATATTTT. Its protein is CASSAGPHGGNTIYF.

For this clone: The same CDR3 arises from other DNA sequences in this sample as well. The chain employs TRBV6-5 and TRBJ1-2, with D possibly matching TRBD1 (6 bases). Germline V gene sequence: CDR1 MNHEY, CDR2 SVGAGI. With 6 bases removed from V and 2 bases from J, the gap between germline ends came to 10 bases. The CDR3 totals 13 residues. The CDR3 nucleotides are TGTGCCAGCAGCCCAGACAGGAACTATGGCTACACCTTC. Amino acids: CASSPDRNYGYTF.

V gene TRBV6-6 combines with J gene TRBJ1-1; D remains unclear. This CDR3 is built from 8 residues. Germline assignment: CDR1 MNHNY and CDR2 SVGAGI (reference sequence). Trimming shortened V by 10 bases and J by 11 bases, and 8 bases separated the two germline ends. For the CDR3, the DNA is TGTGCCACCGCGAGGGCTTTCTTT. Translated, it gives CATARAFF.

The V call is TRBV19, the J call TRBJ1-5; 7 nucleotides match TRBD1. This CDR3 contains 14 residues. The germline V gene has CDR1 LNHDA and CDR2 SQIVND (reference sequence). Trimming took 5 bases from V and 6 from J; bases not matched to a gene: 7. The CDR3: CASSRQGGGQPQHF. Here the CDR3 DNA reads TGTGCCAGTAGTCGACAGGGTGGGGGTCAGCCCCAGCATTTT.

The chain joins TRBV5-6 to TRBJ2-7; 11 bases match TRBD1. Germline CDR1 SGHDT, CDR2 YYEEEE. This CDR3 contains 15 residues. J lost 4 bases, V lost 0 bases, and 3 bases had no gene match. The CDR3 bases are TGTGCCAGCAGCTTGGATGGACAGGGGGCGTACGAGCAGTACTTC. The encoded protein is CASSLDGQGAYEQYF.

The chain has TRBV27 and TRBJ2-5, with TRBD1 identical over 8 bases. Losses at the gene ends were 6 bases for V and 5 bases for J; bases not matched to a gene: 5. This CDR3 contains 13 residues. CDR1 is MNHEY and CDR2 is SMNVEV in the germline V gene (reference sequence). DNA for the CDR3: TGTGCCAGCAGGTCAGGGGGCGGTGAGACCCAGTACTTC. Its protein product is CASRSGGGETQYF.

The chain links TRBV5-1 to TRBJ1-5; a weak D match, TRBD1 (6 bases). V lost 2 bases and J lost 4, with 13 bases in between. The germline CDR1 and CDR2 sequences are SGHRS and YFSETQ. CDR3 length: 15 residues. CDR3 region: CASSFSGDGNQPQHF. CDR3 coding DNA: TGCGCCAGCAGCTTCTCAGGGGACGGTAATCAGCCCCAGCATTTT.

The CDR3 region is CASSGPGNTIYF. CDR3 in DNA: TGTGCCAGCAGCGGTCCTGGAAACACCATATATTTT. The V and J genes are TRBV25-1 and TRBJ1-3, with D uncertain. The CDR3 spans 12 residues. V was shortened by 6 bases and J by 2 bases, with 5 bases between the two germline ends. The germline gives CDR1 MGHDK, CDR2 SYGVNS.